This TCR beta chain was recovered during a study of blood T cell repertoires in COVID-19 (TCRdb year 2020). About the investigation overall: Samples covering the acute and convalescent phases of COVID-19 were provided by collaborators in the United States, Italy and Spain. The repertoires were made available in a free public database intended to serve as a resource for research on the immune response to SARS-CoV-2. The material from the prospective study consisted of cDNA or gDNA derived from T cells, B-cell-depleted T cells, or PBMCs. Samples were obtained from the ongoing ImmuneRACE study (first 160 participants) and from over 1,000 subjects provided by 6 global collaborators. The sample metadata nearly always contained a de-identified subject ID, COVID-19 status, age in years and sex. Where HLA class I and class II types were available, the types were taken from metadata supplied by the sample provider, not from assay-based typing. Deeply sampled blood TCRbeta repertoires from subjects exposed to, actively infected with, or recovered from COVID-19 were included in the dataset. Points the paper makes about the study in general: How much clinical and demographic metadata was included differed by source and by participant, and the metadata was provided uncurated.

Taken from the germline V gene (reference sequence), the CDR1 and CDR2 loops are SGHAT and FQDESV. The CDR3 numbers 15 residues from cysteine through phenylalanine. This entry keeps only the CDR3 DNA: 45 bases, framed from base 1. V loses 7 bases of germline sequence and J loses 0 bases, and the interval between the two ends is 16 bases. In the prospective study, participants were roughly 18 to 100 years old, resided in 24 geographic areas of the United States, and were enrolled through a virtual design. Cohort assignment in the prospective study relied on participant-reported clinical history from a screening survey and a study questionnaire. Recovered participants in ImmuneRACE Cohort 3 were defined by two consecutive negative NP/OP PCR tests, clearance by a healthcare professional, or resolution of symptoms. Mobile phlebotomists in the prospective study collected whole blood, serum and a nasopharyngeal or oropharyngeal swab from every participant. Over a roughly 2-month period, participants in the prospective study had the option of providing additional blood draws and questionnaires. Blood samples from the prospective study were shipped frozen or at room temperature prior to DNA extraction.

The immunoSEQ Assay, a bias-controlled multiplex PCR, was used to amplify TCRbeta CDR3 regions from genomic DNA. For the original study's pipeline: The number of nucleated cells in each sample was estimated by amplification of reference gene primers within the assay. To quantify the absolute abundance of each unique TCRbeta CDR3 rearrangement, sequence reads were collapsed and filtered. For each sample, productive Simpson clonality was calculated as the square root of Simpson's diversity index over productive rearrangements. TCRdb carries this immuneACCESS record with in-frame sequences only. Its versions omit some clonotypes, under half of them owing to an unresolved V gene in the studies checked, with the rest unexplained. The DNA gave D and trimming, while V, J and clone size come from that table. A total of 190,000 or so clones appear in this sample, 81% of them only once. Nearly 9.5% of the sample is held by the ten biggest clonotypes.

On this clone itself: Its target antigen remains unknown. Base quality data are lacking; no much larger clone is found one base away.

This sequence was found in a man aged 40-50 years who had recovered from COVID-19. In this chain, TRBV11-1 is recombined with TRBJ2-7; TRBD2 could be the D gene, as 6 bases match. The sequenced sample consisted of PBMCs or T cells enriched from blood (not recorded which). The CDR3 is CASTHGGISSYEQYF. The bases read TGTGCCAGCACCCACGGGGGTATAAGCTCCTACGAGCAGTACTTC.